A single sample is the source of the 10 T cell receptor beta chains below, sequenced in a study of human T cells and chemical hapten exposure. TCRdb reprocessed the RACE reads with MiXCR, giving one entry per CDR3 protein. The table includes 350,000 or so distinct CDR3 sequences, approximately 6.9% detected once. Time point denoted: patch test 1, 2 weeks after DPC sensitization. Treatment described: therapeutic diphenylcyclopropenone sensitization with weekly scalp DPC. Sequencing used whole blood, obtained in connection with sensitization to the hapten diphenylcyclopropenone (DPC). These receptors were taken from a woman younger than 35 with alopecia areata. Some clones in this sample may be carry-over from other donors' samples.

This clonotype was seen a few times. The rearrangement uses TRBV6-6 and TRBJ2-7; maybe TRBD2 (6 bases). This CDR3 is built from 13 residues. The germline CDR1 and CDR2 sequences are MNHNY and SVGAGI (reference sequence). Deletions cut 4 bases from V and 6 bases from J, with 13 bases between. The chain's CDR3 is CASSLRDGSEQYF. CDR3 in DNA: TGTGCCAGCAGTTTGAGGGACGGGAGCGAGCAGTACTTC.

This clonotype turned up a few times. CDR3 sequence (DNA): TGTGCCAGCAGTCCCGGACAGGCCTCACCCTACGAGCAGTACTTC. Amino acid sequence: CASSPGQASPYEQYF. The J gene is TRBJ2-7, the V gene TRBV28; 7 bases are a match to TRBD1. J was trimmed by 2 bases and V by 5 bases; bases with no gene match: 9. The germline V gene encodes CDR1 MDHEN and CDR2 SYDVKM. This CDR3 comprises 15 residues.

At least ten counts were recorded for this clonotype. The rearrangement joins TRBV27 to TRBJ2-7; D perhaps matches TRBD1 (5 bases). Germline CDR1 is MNHEY and CDR2 is SMNVEV (reference sequence). The CDR3 is made up of 14 amino acids. Trimming pared 3 bases from V and 2 bases from J, leaving 11 bases between. The CDR3 sequence: CASSLAIGAYEQYF. CDR3 DNA: TGTGCCAGCAGTTTGGCGATAGGGGCCTACGAGCAGTACTTC.

V and J are TRBV6-5 and TRBJ2-1; 7 bases are shared with TRBD2. The CDR3 totals 16 residues. After removal of 2 bases from V and 0 bases from J, the junction contained 4 bases not matched to a gene. Germline V gives CDR1 MNHEY, CDR2 SVGAGI. CDR3 in amino acids: CASSYRGGDSYNEQFF. The CDR3 DNA reads TGTGCCAGCAGTTACCGTGGGGGGGACTCCTACAATGAGCAGTTCTTC.

The genes are TRBV6-6 and TRBJ2-1; D is unresolved. Looked up from germline, CDR1 is MNHNY and CDR2 is SVGAGI (reference sequence). The CDR3 is made up of 12 amino acids. V dropped 6 bases and J dropped 3 bases, with 6 bases sitting between them. CDR3 region: CASRGYYNEQFF. The DNA of the CDR3 is TGTGCCAGCAGGGGGTACTACAATGAGCAGTTCTTC.

This clonotype was seen a handful of times. The chain is built from TRBV4-3 and TRBJ1-5, with D tentatively TRBD1 (6 bases). The CDR3 covers 14 residues. The V gene lost 1 base and the J gene lost 4 bases, with 8 bases spanning the gap. Germline CDR1 LGHNA, CDR2 YSLEER. The CDR3 bases are TGCGCCAGCAGCCAAGTTAGGGGGAATCAGCCCCAGCATTTT. This gives the protein CASSQVRGNQPQHF.

This clonotype was found many times. The chain carries TRBV24-1 and TRBJ1-2; the match to TRBD1 covers 8 bases. Trimming took 12 bases from V and 4 from J; bases not matched to a gene: 6. The length of the CDR3 is 12 residues. In germline, CDR1 is KGHDR, CDR2 SFDVKD. The CDR3 here is CAPQGACYGYTF. CDR3 nucleotides: TGTGCCCCCCAGGGGGCTTGCTATGGCTACACCTTC.

This clonotype appeared many times. The CDR3 loop is CASSPWTSGGTDTQYF. CDR3 nucleotide sequence: TGTGCCAGCAGCCCTTGGACTAGCGGGGGCACAGATACGCAGTATTTT. The chain uses TRBV7-2 and TRBJ2-3; 12 bases align to TRBD2. The CDR3 spans 16 residues. Per the germline V gene, CDR1 is SGHTA and CDR2 is FQGNSA. The ends lost 5 bases at V and 1 base at J; junction bases unmatched: 4.

The chain couples TRBV10-3 to TRBJ1-5; D not certain. Trimming shortened V by 4 bases and J by 3 bases, and 7 bases separated the two germline ends. This CDR3 spans 13 amino acids. Germline-derived CDR1 and CDR2 are ENHRY and SYGVKD. CDR3 residues: CAISAQDNQPQHF. In DNA form, the CDR3 reads TGTGCCATCAGTGCTCAGGACAATCAGCCCCAGCATTTT.

In this sample, this clonotype turned up many times. The chain joins TRBV6-5 to TRBJ1-2; possibly TRBD1 for D (5 bases). V was cut by 5 bases and J by 4 bases, with 20 bases left in between. CDR3 length: 16 amino acids. CDR1 is MNHEY and CDR2 is SVGAGI in the germline V gene. DNA of the CDR3: TGTGCCAGCAGTACCCCCCGCGGGGGGGGTGCCTATGGCTACACCTTC. Translation: CASSTPRGGGAYGYTF.